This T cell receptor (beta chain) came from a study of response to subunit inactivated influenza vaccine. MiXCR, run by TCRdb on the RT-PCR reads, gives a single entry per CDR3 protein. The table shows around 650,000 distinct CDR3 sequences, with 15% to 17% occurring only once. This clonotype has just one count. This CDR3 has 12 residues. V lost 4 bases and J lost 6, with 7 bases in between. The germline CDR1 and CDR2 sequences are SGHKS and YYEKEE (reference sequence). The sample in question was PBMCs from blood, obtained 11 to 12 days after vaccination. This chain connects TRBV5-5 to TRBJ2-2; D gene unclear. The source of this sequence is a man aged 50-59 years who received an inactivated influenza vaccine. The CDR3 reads CASSEAPGELFF. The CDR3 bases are TGTGCCAGCAGCGAGGCCCCCGGGGAGCTGTTTTTT.